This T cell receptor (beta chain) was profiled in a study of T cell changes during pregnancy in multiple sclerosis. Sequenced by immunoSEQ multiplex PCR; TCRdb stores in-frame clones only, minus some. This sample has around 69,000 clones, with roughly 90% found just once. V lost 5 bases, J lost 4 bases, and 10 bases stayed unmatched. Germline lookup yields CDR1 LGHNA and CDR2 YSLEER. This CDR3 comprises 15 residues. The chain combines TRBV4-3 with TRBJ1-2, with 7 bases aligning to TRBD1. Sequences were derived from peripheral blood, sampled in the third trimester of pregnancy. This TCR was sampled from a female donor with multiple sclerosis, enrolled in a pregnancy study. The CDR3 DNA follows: TGCGCCAGCAGCTCCATTCTGAGACAGGGCTATGGCTACACCTTC. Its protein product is CASSSILRQGYGYTF.